These 3 T cell receptor beta chains came from one sample sequenced in a study of CD8+ T cells in alopecia areata (dated by TCRdb to between 2018 and 2020). Per the publication, the time point label means: baseline before oral tofacitinib. Preparation of the library involved the immunoSEQ multiplex PCR assay. To provide template for TCR sequencing, every sample had RNA extracted and reverse transcribed into cDNA. The table was pulled from immuneACCESS by TCRdb, which kept in-frame rearrangements only. Such tables lose some clones; where checked, under half of the loss comes from unresolved V genes, and the rest has no known cause. This sample lists 120,000 to 150,000 clones; about 90% were detected once. The top ten clonotypes cover approximately 15% of the sample. Sequences were derived from CD8+ T cells sorted from blood, sampled at week 0. These receptors came from a human donor with alopecia areata.

This chain joins TRBV29-1 and TRBJ2-7; TRBD2 aligns across 9 bases. Losses at the gene ends were 8 bases for V and 1 base for J; bases not matched to a gene: 15. Germline loops: CDR1 SQVTM, CDR2 ANQGSEA. The CDR3 loop spans 16 amino acids. The CDR3 region has the DNA TGCAGCATTTCTTCACATAGCGGGAGCGTATCCTACGAGCAGTACTTC. Protein: CSISSHSGSVSYEQYF.

The chain recombines TRBV20-1 with TRBJ2-7; D may match TRBD1 or TRBD2 (5 bases each). V lost 7 bases to trimming and J lost 7 bases, with 14 bases between them. In germline, CDR1 is DFQATT, CDR2 SNEGSKA (reference sequence). This CDR3 contains 11 residues. CDR3 coding DNA: TGCAGTGTCAGAGAGGGGTGGGAGCAGTACTTC. It is translated as CSVREGWEQYF.

V and J are TRBV27 and TRBJ2-1; 8 bases align to TRBD2. The trim removed 2 bases at V and 0 bases at J, leaving 0 bases unmatched. CDR1 and CDR2 (germline): MNHEY, SMNVEV (reference sequence). This CDR3 is built from 15 residues. The CDR3 protein is CASSLAGGSYNEQFF. The CDR3 DNA is TGTGCCAGCAGTTTAGCGGGAGGCTCCTACAATGAGCAGTTCTTC.